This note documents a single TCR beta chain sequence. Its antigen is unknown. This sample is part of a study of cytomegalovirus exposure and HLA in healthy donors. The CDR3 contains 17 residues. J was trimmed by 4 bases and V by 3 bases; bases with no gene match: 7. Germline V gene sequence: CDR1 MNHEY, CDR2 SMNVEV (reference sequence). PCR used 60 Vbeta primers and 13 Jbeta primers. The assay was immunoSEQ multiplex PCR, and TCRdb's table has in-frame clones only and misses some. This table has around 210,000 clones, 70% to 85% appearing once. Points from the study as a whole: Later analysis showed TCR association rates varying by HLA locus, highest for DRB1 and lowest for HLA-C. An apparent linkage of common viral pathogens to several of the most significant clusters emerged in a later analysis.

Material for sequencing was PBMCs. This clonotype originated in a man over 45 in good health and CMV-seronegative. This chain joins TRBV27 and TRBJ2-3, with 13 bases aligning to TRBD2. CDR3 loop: CASSFLTSGRAPDTQYF. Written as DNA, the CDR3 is TGTGCCAGCAGTTTCCTAACTAGCGGGAGGGCCCCAGATACGCAGTATTTT.